This T cell receptor beta chain was retrieved from a study of T cells in Graves' hyperthyroidism and ophthalmopathy. Disease duration under 2 months; hyperthyroidism patients were aged 18 to 65. 10 ml of fresh peripheral blood supplied the PBMCs. RNA transcripts yielded amplified TCR beta CDR3 regions. The HTBI primer set was used in a first-round RT-PCR of the TCR CDR3. TCRdb reprocessed the multiplex PCR reads via MiXCR and lists one record per CDR3 protein. The sample consists of a few hundred thousand distinct CDR3 sequences, roughly 14% of them appearing once. This clonotype was observed at least ten times. Its specificity is not known. Broader study findings: Before onset, ophthalmopathy was predicted by the model a median approximately 6.6 months earlier.

The CDR3 is 15 amino acids. Per the germline V gene, CDR1 is DFQATT and CDR2 is SNEGSKA (reference sequence). Losses at the gene ends were 1 base for V and 2 bases for J; bases not matched to a gene: 7. The sample taken for sequencing was blood. The TCR was taken from a woman aged 25 to 39 with Graves' hyperthyroidism. The chain carries TRBV20-1 and TRBJ2-7; the match to TRBD2 covers 8 bases. Written as DNA, the CDR3 is TGCAGTGCTAGAGCCGTAACTAGCGGAGCCTACGAGCAGTACTTC. This sequence encodes CSARAVTSGAYEQYF.